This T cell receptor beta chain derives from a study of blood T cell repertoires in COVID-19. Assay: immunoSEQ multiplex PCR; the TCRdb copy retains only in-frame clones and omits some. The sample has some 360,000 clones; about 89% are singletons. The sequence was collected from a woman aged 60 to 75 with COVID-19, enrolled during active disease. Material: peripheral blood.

CDR3 residues: CASSLIRGPNTEAFF. For the CDR3, the DNA is TGTGCCAGCAGCTTGATCCGAGGGCCGAACACTGAAGCTTTCTTT. This chain connects TRBV7-9 to TRBJ1-1; D is unclear. The CDR3 covers 15 residues. Trimming left V 3 bases short and J 1 base short, with 12 bases between. Germline-derived CDR1 and CDR2 are SEHNR and FQNEAQ (reference sequence).